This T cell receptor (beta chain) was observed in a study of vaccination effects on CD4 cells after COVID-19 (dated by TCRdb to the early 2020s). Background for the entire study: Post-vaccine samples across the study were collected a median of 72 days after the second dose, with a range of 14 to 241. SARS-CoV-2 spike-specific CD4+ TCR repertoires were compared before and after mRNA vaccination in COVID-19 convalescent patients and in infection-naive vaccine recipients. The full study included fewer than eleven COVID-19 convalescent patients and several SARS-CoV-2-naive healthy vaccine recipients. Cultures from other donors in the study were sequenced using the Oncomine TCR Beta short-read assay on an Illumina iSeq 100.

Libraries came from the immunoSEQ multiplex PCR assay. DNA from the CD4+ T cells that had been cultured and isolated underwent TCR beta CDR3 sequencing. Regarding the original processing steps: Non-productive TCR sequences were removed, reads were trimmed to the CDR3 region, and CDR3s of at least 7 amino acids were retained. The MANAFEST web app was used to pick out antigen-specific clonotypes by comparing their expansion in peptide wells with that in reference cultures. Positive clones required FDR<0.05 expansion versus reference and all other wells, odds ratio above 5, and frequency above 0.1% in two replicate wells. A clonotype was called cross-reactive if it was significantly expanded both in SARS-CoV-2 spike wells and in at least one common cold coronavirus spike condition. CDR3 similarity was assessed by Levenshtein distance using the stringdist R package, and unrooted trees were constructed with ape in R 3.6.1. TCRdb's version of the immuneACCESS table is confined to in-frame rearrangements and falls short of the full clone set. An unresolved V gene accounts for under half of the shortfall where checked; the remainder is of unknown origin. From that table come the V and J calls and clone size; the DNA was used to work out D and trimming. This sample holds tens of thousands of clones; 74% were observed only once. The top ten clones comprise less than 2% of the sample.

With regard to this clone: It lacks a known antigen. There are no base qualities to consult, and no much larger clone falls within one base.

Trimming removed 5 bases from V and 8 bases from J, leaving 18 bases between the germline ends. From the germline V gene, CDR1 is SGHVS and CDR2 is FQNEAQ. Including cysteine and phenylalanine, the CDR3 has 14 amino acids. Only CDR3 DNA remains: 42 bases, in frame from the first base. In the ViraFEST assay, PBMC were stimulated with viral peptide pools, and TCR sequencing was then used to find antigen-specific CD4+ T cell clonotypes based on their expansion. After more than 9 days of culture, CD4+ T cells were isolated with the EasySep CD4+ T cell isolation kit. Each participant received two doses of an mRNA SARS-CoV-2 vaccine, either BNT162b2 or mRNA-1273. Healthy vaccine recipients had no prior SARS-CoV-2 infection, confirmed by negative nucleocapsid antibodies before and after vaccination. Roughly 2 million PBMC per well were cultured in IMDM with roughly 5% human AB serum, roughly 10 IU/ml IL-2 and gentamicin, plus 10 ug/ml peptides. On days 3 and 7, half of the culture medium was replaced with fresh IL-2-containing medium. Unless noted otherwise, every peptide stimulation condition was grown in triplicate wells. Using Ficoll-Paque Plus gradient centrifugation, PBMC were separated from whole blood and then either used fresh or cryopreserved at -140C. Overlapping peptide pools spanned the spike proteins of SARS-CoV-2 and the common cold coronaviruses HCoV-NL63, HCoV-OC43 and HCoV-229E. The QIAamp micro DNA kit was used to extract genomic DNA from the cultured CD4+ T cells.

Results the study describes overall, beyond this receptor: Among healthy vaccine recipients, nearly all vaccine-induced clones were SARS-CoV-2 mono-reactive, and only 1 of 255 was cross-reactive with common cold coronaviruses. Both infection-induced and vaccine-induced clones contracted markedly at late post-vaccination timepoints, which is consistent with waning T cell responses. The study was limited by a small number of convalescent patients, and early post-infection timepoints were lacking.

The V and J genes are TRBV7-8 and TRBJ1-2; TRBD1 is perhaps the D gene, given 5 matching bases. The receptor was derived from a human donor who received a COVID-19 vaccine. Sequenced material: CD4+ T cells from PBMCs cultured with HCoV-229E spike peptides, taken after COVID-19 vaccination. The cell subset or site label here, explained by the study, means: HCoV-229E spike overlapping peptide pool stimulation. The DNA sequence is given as TGTGCCAGCAGCCAAACGGGGCAACAGCGGGGCTACACCTTC. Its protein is CASSQTGQQRGYTF.